This T cell receptor (beta chain) emerged from a study of shared clonotypes between healthy human individuals. Findings and caveats of the study: Naive subsets usually exceeded memory subsets in estimated richness.

This table comes from immunoSEQ multiplex PCR, and its TCRdb copy is limited to in-frame clones, with some not included. The sample holds 2 million to 2.5 million clones, more than 80% seen once. Germline V gives CDR1 SGHTA, CDR2 FQGNSA. The CDR3 has 14 residues. Regarding this clone: Its target is not known. At one end the junction does not follow the germline gene, possibly because of a read error.

This chain joins TRBV7-2 and TRBJ1-1, with D maybe TRBD1 (6 bases). This sequence was found in a man between 18 and 35 years old in good health. Some clones in this sample may be carry-over from other donors' samples. The sample was naive CD4+ T cells from PBMCs. Described subset: CD45RA+ positively selected. Here the CDR3 reads CASSRTAMNTETFF. The CDR3 DNA follows: TGTGCCAGCAGCCGGACAGCGATGAACACTGAAACTTTCTTT.